In this sample, the clone carrying this TCR beta chain turned up a few times. Its antigen is unknown. The data were taken from a study of T cell repertoires in cytomegalovirus infection. The wider study: Indicated by public TCR beta signatures were CMV infection and matching HLA type.

TCRdb processed the reads anew with MiXCR; each CDR3 protein has one entry. The table includes some 700,000 distinct CDR3 sequences, approximately 34% detected once. Study-level findings and limits: The study identified carriers of CMV plus the relevant HLA from cumulative public TCR beta family frequency. Ex vivo responses were dominated by HLA-C-restricted CMV-specific TCR beta clonotypes.

Sequencing input: PBMCs. The sequence was collected from a human donor in good health (CMV status not recorded). Some clones in this sample may be carry-over from other donors' samples.

The CDR3 reads CASTDRVQPQHF. As DNA, the CDR3 is TGTGCCAGCACCGACAGGGTTCAGCCCCAGCATTTT. The V gene is TRBV7-2, the J gene TRBJ1-5; 7 positions agree with TRBD1. The J segment lost 6 bases and the V segment lost 7 bases, leaving 3 bases of the junction unmatched. This CDR3 comprises 12 residues. The germline V gene has CDR1 SGHTA and CDR2 FQGNSA.